Listed here is a single T cell receptor (beta chain). The antigen is not known. The data belong to a study of T cells in localized non-small cell lung cancer. Study-wide points: In uninvolved adjacent lung, T cell clonality reached its highest value, exceeding tumor.

The protocol was immunoSEQ multiplex PCR, while the TCRdb copy is restricted to in-frame clones and leaves out a portion. The sample holds over 45,000 clones, 85% to 90% seen once. V was pared by 1 base and J by 5 bases, with 6 bases of the junction left unmatched. The CDR3 loop spans 15 amino acids. Per germline, CDR1 SEHNR and CDR2 FQNEAQ (reference sequence). This chain joins TRBV7-9 and TRBJ2-3; 7 bases are a match to TRBD1. The receptor comes from a female donor with stage II lung adenocarcinoma. The source was PBMCs, collected before any cancer treatment. The CDR3 sequence is CASSLDRGSEDTQYF. The DNA of the CDR3 is TGTGCCAGCAGCTTAGACAGGGGCTCTGAAGATACGCAGTATTTT. Full variable domain (rest looked up from reference TRBV7-9 and TRBJ2-3): DTGVSQNPRHKITKRGQNVTFRCDPISEHNRLYWYRQTLGQGPEFLTYFQNEAQLEKSRLLSDRFSAERPKGSFSTLEIQRTEQGDSAMYLCASSLDRGSEDTQYFGPGTRLTVL.